Listed below are T cell receptor beta chains from one sample, sequenced in a study of post-analysis software for immune sequencing data. TCRdb ran MiXCR on the PCR reads and lists one entry per CDR3 protein. The sample holds about 540,000 distinct CDR3 sequences, around a third seen once. Sample: blood. The origin of the receptors is a girl under 18 with multiple sclerosis. Both conserved end residues are part of each CDR3.

CDR3aa | j_gene | v_gene
CASSDPGTGGDGETQYF | TRBJ2-5 | TRBV6-4
CASSLGQGRSYGYTF | TRBJ1-2 | TRBV5-1
CASSYDTGEYRIRNEQFF | TRBJ2-1 | TRBV5-1
CAAPPGHDEQFF | TRBJ2-1 | TRBV14
CATRPGQSADMQYF | TRBJ2-3 | TRBV15
CASSLGGGSTDTQYF | TRBJ2-3 | TRBV12-3/TRBV12-4
CASSLDWVGDTEAFF | TRBJ1-1 | TRBV5-1
CSARDAASGGREQYF | TRBJ2-7 | TRBV20-1
CATSGQGGRSYNEQFF | TRBJ2-1 | TRBV24-1
CASSRDRNTEAFF | TRBJ1-1 | TRBV6-5
CASSWGTSGLAKNIQYF | TRBJ2-4 | TRBV5-1
CASSTEGMAQYNEQFF | TRBJ2-1 | TRBV5-1
CASSHRDRGRRVEKLFF | TRBJ1-4 | TRBV3-1
CASSLQQGDRNTEAFF | TRBJ1-1 | TRBV5-8
CASIRAGPPGLAGGTDTQYF | TRBJ2-3 | TRBV12-3/TRBV12-4
CASSEDRYGNQPQHF | TRBJ1-5 | TRBV4-1
CASTNMANTEAFF | TRBJ1-1 | TRBV6-6
CASSHADREIEETQYF | TRBJ2-5 | TRBV3-1
CASSLSPYNQPQHF | TRBJ1-5 | TRBV5-5
CASSQDGGSYEQYF | TRBJ2-7 | TRBV4-1
CASSVTGGGGYTF | TRBJ1-2 | TRBV2
CAISESTETGELFF | TRBJ2-2 | TRBV10-3
CAGSPQENEQFF | TRBJ2-1 | TRBV9